This T cell receptor beta chain stems from a study of patients and donors after allogeneic stem cell transplantation. The ends lost 5 bases at V and 5 bases at J; junction bases unmatched: 13. This CDR3 has 16 residues. From germline, CDR1 is SGHTA and CDR2 FQGNSA. From the RT-PCR reads, TCRdb called clonotypes with MiXCR, one entry per CDR3 protein. The sample has tens of thousands of distinct CDR3 sequences, around 48% seen once. This TCR was recovered from a human donor who was either an allogeneic HSCT recipient or a stem cell or donor lymphocyte infusion donor (not recorded which). It is not recorded whose cells these are; they may come from a transplant donor. The chain uses TRBV7-2 and TRBJ1-2; 8 nucleotides agree with TRBD1. Input material: blood, either unsorted or a sorted T cell fraction (not recorded which). The DNA for the CDR3 is TGTGCCAGCAGCCCGGGGACAGGCCCTCCTCCATATGGCTACACCTTC. Translating gives CASSPGTGPPPYGYTF. Combining the CDR3 with reference TRBV7-2 and TRBJ1-2 gives the whole variable domain GAGVSQSPSNKVTEKGKDVELRCDPISGHTALYWYRQSLGQGLEFLIYFQGNSAPDKSGLPSDRFSAERTGGSVSTLTIQRTQQEDSAVYLCASSPGTGPPPYGYTFGSGTRLTVV.